This T cell receptor (beta chain) was captured by sequencing in a study of cytomegalovirus exposure and HLA in healthy donors. Study summary: Among several hundred genotyped donors, around 80% fell in the Caucasian-associated ancestry cluster.

Amplification used 60 Vbeta primers and 13 Jbeta primers. Assay used: immunoSEQ multiplex PCR; TCRdb lists only in-frame clones, some missing. This sample's table has approximately 130,000 clones. This CDR3 region has 16 residues. Germline V gene sequence: CDR1 SGHNT, CDR2 YYREEE (reference sequence). V dropped 3 bases and J dropped 0; count of bases not matched to a gene: 5. This receptor was obtained from a woman aged 60-75 years in good health and CMV-seronegative. The chain has TRBV5-4 and TRBJ2-1; TRBD1 aligns across 8 bases. Sequencing was carried out using PBMCs. The CDR3: CASSSTGASSYNEQFF. The CDR3 nucleotides are TGTGCCAGCAGCTCGACAGGGGCCAGCTCCTACAATGAGCAGTTCTTC.